The next 23 T cell receptor beta chains were all read from a single sample in a study of cytomegalovirus exposure and HLA in healthy donors. The PCR used 60 Vbeta and 13 Jbeta primers. Method: immunoSEQ multiplex PCR; TCRdb's copy keeps in-frame clones and lacks some. The sample records around 120,000 clones, around 80% being singletons. Material for sequencing was PBMCs. These receptors originate from a woman aged 40 to 55 in good health and CMV-seropositive.

The chain links TRBV5-6 to TRBJ2-7; possibly TRBD1 for D (5 bases). The CDR3 sequence is 14 residues long. V lost 4 bases and J 2 bases, leaving 13 bases between the germline ends. Germline CDR1 SGHDT, CDR2 YYEEEE. Here the CDR3 DNA reads TGTGCCAGCAGCCCCCGCAGGGTCCCCTACGAGCAGTACTTC. This codes for CASSPRRVPYEQYF.

The V and J genes are TRBV30 and TRBJ1-2; perhaps TRBD1 as D (6 bases). This CDR3 is built from 12 residues. Looked up from germline, CDR1 is GTSNPN and CDR2 is SVGIG (reference sequence). V was cut by 4 bases and J by 4 bases, with 10 bases left in between. This CDR3 reads CAWTGESYGYTF. The CDR3, as DNA: TGTGCCTGGACAGGGGAAAGCTATGGCTACACCTTC. The entire variable domain, with the rest obtained from reference TRBV30 and TRBJ1-2, is as follows: SQTIHQWPATLVQPVGSPLSLECTVEGTSNPNLYWYRQAAGRGLQLLFYSVGIGQISSEVPQNLSASRPQDRQFILSSKKLLLSDSGFYLCAWTGESYGYTFGSGTRLTVV.

The count of this clone is one. This sequence joins TRBV19 and TRBJ1-6, with D perhaps TRBD1 (5 bases). CDR1 and CDR2 from the germline V gene are LNHDA and SQIVND (reference sequence). Trimming shortened V by 3 bases and J by 9 bases, and 9 bases separated the two germline ends. CDR3 length equals 13 residues. CDR3 sequence: CASSMKGRSPLHF. In nucleotides, the CDR3 is TGTGCCAGTAGTATGAAGGGGCGTTCACCCCTCCACTTT.

V gene TRBV6-5 combines with J gene TRBJ1-3, with a tentative D call TRBD1 (6 bases). With 0 bases removed from V and 4 bases from J, the gap between germline ends came to 7 bases. The length of the CDR3 is 14 residues. Germline V CDR1 and CDR2: MNHEY, SVGAGI. The chain's CDR3 is CASSYSTGGNTIYF. The CDR3 DNA reads TGTGCCAGCAGTTACTCAACAGGGGGAAACACCATATATTTT.

The gene calls are TRBV27 and TRBJ2-7, with a weak D call TRBD1 (6 bases). Trimming shortened V by 8 bases and J by 0 bases, and 11 bases separated the two germline ends. CDR3 size: 13 residues. From germline, CDR1 is MNHEY and CDR2 SMNVEV (reference sequence). DNA for the CDR3: TGTGCCAGCCGCCAGGGGTTCTCCTACGAGCAGTACTTC. This codes for CASRQGFSYEQYF.

This chain uses TRBV7-2 with TRBJ2-3; TRBD2 aligns across 12 bases. The CDR3 is 17 residues long. The V gene's germline CDR1 is SGHTA and CDR2 FQGNSA. V was pared by 3 bases and J by 4 bases, with 8 bases of the junction left unmatched. The CDR3 here is CASSFSSSGRAADTQYF. The CDR3 DNA follows: TGTGCCAGCAGCTTCTCCTCTAGCGGGAGGGCCGCAGATACGCAGTATTTT.

The genes are TRBV9 and TRBJ2-5, with 8 bases that match TRBD2. V lost 0 bases to trimming and J lost 2 bases; unmatched junction nucleotides: 3. The CDR3 sequence is 15 residues long. Germline V gives CDR1 SGDLS, CDR2 YYNGEE. CDR3 loop: CASSVAGGRQETQYF. In DNA form, the CDR3 reads TGTGCCAGCAGCGTAGCCGGCGGGAGGCAAGAGACCCAGTACTTC.

This sequence joins TRBV7-9 and TRBJ2-5; the match to TRBD2 covers 14 bases. Germline V lookup: CDR1 SEHNR, CDR2 FQNEAQ (reference sequence). Trimming at V came to 3 bases and at J to 1 base, leaving 7 bases not matched to a gene. The CDR3 consists of 18 residues. CDR3 sequence: CASSFRTGTSGGQETQYF. For the CDR3, the DNA is TGTGCCAGCAGCTTCAGGACCGGGACTAGCGGGGGCCAAGAGACCCAGTACTTC. Filled out from reference TRBV7-9 and TRBJ2-5, the complete variable domain reads DTGVSQNPRHKITKRGQNVTFRCDPISEHNRLYWYRQTLGQGPEFLTYFQNEAQLEKSRLLSDRFSAERPKGSFSTLEIQRTEQGDSAMYLCASSFRTGTSGGQETQYFGPGTRLLVL.

V usage is TRBV5-1 and J usage is TRBJ2-3; D is possibly TRBD1 (5 bases). The length of the CDR3 is 15 residues. Germline V gene sequence: CDR1 SGHRS, CDR2 YFSETQ. V was trimmed by 0 bases and J by 6 bases, leaving 14 bases between them. The CDR3: CASSLEGREVDTQYF. The DNA of the CDR3 is TGCGCCAGCAGCTTGGAGGGCAGGGAAGTTGATACGCAGTATTTT.

The chain has TRBV29-1 and TRBJ1-2, with D unclear. Germline CDR1 and CDR2: SQVTM and ANQGSEA. The CDR3 consists of 14 residues. V was shortened by 0 bases and J by 1 base, with 9 bases between the two germline ends. CDR3 region: CSVEENRSNYGYTF. As DNA, the CDR3 is TGCAGCGTTGAAGAGAACCGGAGTAACTATGGCTACACCTTC.

This chain uses TRBV6-4 with TRBJ2-4; 8 nucleotides align to TRBD2. Losses at the gene ends were 4 bases for V and 0 bases for J; bases not matched to a gene: 5. The CDR3 runs 16 residues. The germline V gene has CDR1 MRHNA and CDR2 SNTAGT. The DNA of the CDR3 is TGTGCCAGCAGTGTATCCGGGAGGGTAGCCAAAAACATTCAGTACTTC. The encoded protein is CASSVSGRVAKNIQYF.

The genes are TRBV5-5 and TRBJ1-2; possibly TRBD1 for D (6 bases). This CDR3 has 15 amino acids. Germline V gene sequence: CDR1 SGHKS, CDR2 YYEKEE (reference sequence). V lost 0 bases to trimming and J lost 5 bases, with 14 bases between them. CDR3 amino acids: CASSLGGGAAYGYTF. The CDR3 region has the DNA TGTGCCAGCAGCTTGGGCGGGGGGGCGGCATATGGCTACACCTTC.

To note about this clone: One end of the junction varies from germline; a read error may be responsible. The V call is TRBV5-1, the J call TRBJ1-1, with D possibly TRBD1 on 5 matching bases. The germline V gene has CDR1 SGHRS and CDR2 YFSETQ. The CDR3 covers 12 residues. The CDR3 DNA sequence: TGCGCCAGCAGCTTGCCGGGGACTGAATCTTTCTTT. It yields the protein CASSLPGTESFF.

The chain combines TRBV9 with TRBJ2-1; 10 bases match TRBD2. The CDR3 runs 16 residues. V lost 4 bases and J lost 9; bases outside the gene matches: 13. CDR1 and CDR2 from the germline V gene are SGDLS and YYNGEE. The CDR3 nucleotides read TGTGCCAGCAGCCCCCAGGGGAAGCGGGGGGGCGTTGAGCAGTTCTTC. Translation: CASSPQGKRGGVEQFF. The complete variable domain, with remaining parts taken from reference TRBV9 and TRBJ2-1, reads DSGVTQTPKHLITATGQRVTLRCSPRSGDLSVYWYQQSLDQGLQFLIQYYNGEERAKGNILERFSAQQFPDLHSELNLSSLELGDSALYFCASSPQGKRGGVEQFFGPGTRLTVL.

V is TRBV27 and J is TRBJ2-1; the D is unclear. The V gene's germline CDR1 is MNHEY and CDR2 SMNVEV (reference sequence). The CDR3 runs to 13 residues. Trimming took 5 bases from V and 8 from J, leaving 13 bases between them. DNA for the CDR3: TGTGCCAGCAGTCCTCTAGTATCCGATGAGCAGTTCTTC. It yields the protein CASSPLVSDEQFF.

The rearrangement links TRBV5-1 to TRBJ2-2; 7 bases are shared with TRBD2. With 4 bases clipped from V and 1 base from J, the junction kept 7 bases outside the gene matches. This CDR3 is 16 amino acids long. Germline V gene sequence: CDR1 SGHRS, CDR2 YFSETQ. This chain's CDR3 is CASSPSASGNTGELFF. The CDR3 nucleotides are TGCGCCAGCAGCCCCTCGGCTAGCGGGAACACCGGGGAGCTGTTTTTT.

The chain recombines TRBV30 with TRBJ1-6; D not resolved. The CDR3 extends over 12 amino acids. CDR1 and CDR2 from the germline V gene are GTSNPN and SVGIG (reference sequence). Trimming took off 6 bases at V and 9 bases at J, with 12 bases between the two ends. Written as DNA, the CDR3 is TGTGCCTGTAGTCTTAGGAGTTCACCCCTCCACTTT. This codes for CACSLRSSPLHF.

V gene TRBV7-2 combines with J gene TRBJ2-5; 10 bases match TRBD1. The J call is uncertain, as TRBJ2-7 better fits the DNA end. Germline V gene data show CDR1 as SGHTA and CDR2 as FQGNSA. The CDR3 spans 14 residues. CDR3 sequence reads: CASSDWTGGYEQYF. The CDR3 DNA reads TGTGCCAGCAGCGATTGGACAGGGGGCTACGAGCAGTACTTC.

This rearrangement joins TRBV2 to TRBJ1-3, with 11 bases aligning to TRBD1. Unmatched junction bases numbered 1, after V lost 7 bases and J lost 2 bases. Germline V gene sequence: CDR1 SNHLY, CDR2 FYNNEI. This CDR3 contains 14 residues. CDR3 bases: TGTGCCAGCACGGGACAGGGGGCTGGAAACACCATATATTTT. It encodes CASTGQGAGNTIYF.

V usage is TRBV15 and J usage is TRBJ1-4, with D possibly being TRBD1 (5 bases). The germline V gene has CDR1 LNHNV and CDR2 YYDKDF (reference sequence). Between the trimmed V and J ends, which lost 3 bases and 7 bases, there was a span of 12 bases. The CDR3 totals 14 residues. The CDR3 bases are TGTGCCACCAGCAGCAGGGTTTCAAGTGAAAAACTGTTTTTT. It is translated as CATSSRVSSEKLFF.

The J gene is TRBJ1-1, the V gene TRBV5-1; 7 nucleotides match TRBD1. Germline trimming cut 3 bases from V and 1 base from J; bases unmatched to any gene: 9. CDR1 and CDR2 from the germline V gene are SGHRS and YFSETQ. The CDR3 loop spans 16 amino acids. In DNA, the CDR3 is TGCGCCAGCAGCTCACCAGGGGGACACCAGAACACTGAAGCTTTCTTT. This codes for CASSSPGGHQNTEAFF.

The chain links TRBV5-6 to TRBJ1-4; D gene ambiguous. The CDR3 contains 16 residues. Germline lookup yields CDR1 SGHDT and CDR2 YYEEEE. Deletions cut 0 bases from V and 0 bases from J, with 9 bases between. For the CDR3, the DNA is TGTGCCAGCAGCTTGGGGCGGGGAGCAACTAATGAAAAACTGTTTTTT. Translating it yields CASSLGRGATNEKLFF. Looking up the rest from reference TRBV5-6 and TRBJ1-4 gives the full variable domain: DAGVTQSPTHLIKTRGQQVTLRCSPKSGHDTVSWYQQALGQGPQFIFQYYEEEERQRGNFPDRFSGHQFPNYSSELNVNALLLGDSALYLCASSLGRGATNEKLFFGSGTQLSVL.

The chain links TRBV5-6 to TRBJ1-4, with a weak D call TRBD1 (6 bases). The CDR3 runs to 14 residues. Between the trimmed V and J ends, which lost 4 bases and 8 bases, there was a span of 15 bases. The germline V gene encodes CDR1 SGHDT and CDR2 YYEEEE. DNA of the CDR3: TGTGCCAGCAGCCGGACAGTTAGGGGGGAAAAACTGTTTTTT. Its protein is CASSRTVRGEKLFF. The full variable domain, rest sourced from reference TRBV5-6 and TRBJ1-4, is DAGVTQSPTHLIKTRGQQVTLRCSPKSGHDTVSWYQQALGQGPQFIFQYYEEEERQRGNFPDRFSGHQFPNYSSELNVNALLLGDSALYLCASSRTVRGEKLFFGSGTQLSVL.